This TCR beta chain was found in a study of a mutant IDH1 vaccine in newly diagnosed glioma. Study details: In weeks 1, 3, 5, 7, 11, 15, 19 and 23, patients were vaccinated. Beginning 4-6 weeks after radiotherapy alone, or with temozolomide cycles, vaccination took place. Radiotherapy, temozolomide, or both had been given previously, and both were given to most. General study points: Induction of immune responses by the vaccine occurred in 85% to 95% of patients.

The repertoire was sequenced with immunoSEQ multiplex PCR; TCRdb's copy has only in-frame clones and lacks some. The profile shows about 65,000 clones, roughly 81% of them singletons. Time point noted: week 23, last vaccination. With topical imiquimod, each dose of the vaccine consisted of 300 ug of mutant IDH1 20-mer peptide. There are 16 residues in the CDR3. The germline V and J ends were trimmed by 3 bases and 0 bases, with 14 bases remaining between them. Germline values: CDR1 MGHDK, CDR2 SYGVNS. Points on this clone: Its antigen is unknown.

The receptor was derived from a man in his thirties or forties with glioma. The sequencing used PBMCs, collected from a glioma patient whose treatment included an IDH1 peptide vaccine. J is TRBJ1-2 and V is TRBV25-1; D perhaps matches TRBD1 (5 bases). CDR3 nucleotides: TGTGCCAGCAGTGAGGCCGGGAGGGACGCTAACTATGGCTACACCTTC. Protein: CASSEAGRDANYGYTF.